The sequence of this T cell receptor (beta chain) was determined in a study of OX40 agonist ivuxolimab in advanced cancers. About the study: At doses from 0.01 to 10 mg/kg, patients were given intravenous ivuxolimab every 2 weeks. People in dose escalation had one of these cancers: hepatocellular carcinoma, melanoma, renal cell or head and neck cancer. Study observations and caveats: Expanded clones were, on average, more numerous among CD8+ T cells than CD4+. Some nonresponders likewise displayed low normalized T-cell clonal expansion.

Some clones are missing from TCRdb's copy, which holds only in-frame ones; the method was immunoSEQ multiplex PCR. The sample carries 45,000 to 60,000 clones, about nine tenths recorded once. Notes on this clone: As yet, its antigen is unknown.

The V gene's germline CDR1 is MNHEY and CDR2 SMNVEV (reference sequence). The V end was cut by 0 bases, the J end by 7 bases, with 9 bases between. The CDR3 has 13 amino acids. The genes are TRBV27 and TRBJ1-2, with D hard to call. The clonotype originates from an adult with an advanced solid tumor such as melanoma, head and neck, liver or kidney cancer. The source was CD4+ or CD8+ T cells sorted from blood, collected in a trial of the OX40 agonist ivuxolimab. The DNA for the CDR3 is TGTGCCAGCAGTTTATCTTCCGGAGGTGGCTACACCTTC. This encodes CASSLSSGGGYTF.